The 2 T cell receptor beta chains below all came from one sample that was sequenced in a study of somatic mutations in cytotoxic T cells in rheumatoid arthritis. Profiled with immunoSEQ multiplex PCR; TCRdb holds only in-frame clones, not every one. This table holds roughly 16,000 clones, approximately 80% found once. Sequencing used CD8+ T cells sorted from blood. Every receptor here comes from an adult with rheumatoid arthritis.

The V gene is TRBV27, the J gene TRBJ2-3, with 8 bases matching TRBD1. V dropped 5 bases and J dropped 0; count of bases not matched to a gene: 4. The CDR3 is 15 residues long. Germline assignment: CDR1 MNHEY and CDR2 SMNVEV (reference sequence). The CDR3 bases are TGTGCCAGCAGTAGGGGACAGGCGAGCACAGATACGCAGTATTTT. Amino acid sequence: CASSRGQASTDTQYF.

V is TRBV6-1 and J is TRBJ1-1; D gene uncertain. Germline V gene lookup returns CDR1 MNHNS and CDR2 SASEGT. V was trimmed by 10 bases and J by 5 bases, leaving 14 bases between them. The CDR3 length is 12 residues. The CDR3 sequence: CATGRRTTEAFF. Here the CDR3 DNA reads TGTGCCACCGGGCGACGCACAACTGAAGCTTTCTTT.